Only a few counts were recorded for the clone carrying this T cell receptor beta chain. Antigen: not known. The PCR made use of 60 Vbeta and 13 Jbeta primers. Repertoires were generated with immunoSEQ multiplex PCR, while TCRdb's copy carries only in-frame clones and drops some. Among more than 100,000 clones listed, 76% were seen once. This entry belongs to a study of cytomegalovirus exposure and HLA in healthy donors. Study results and limitations: A later analysis found that most CMV-associated TCR beta chains appeared HLA-restricted. An analysis was carried out at a later point. It showed that HLA-associated TCR beta chains were more clonally expanded than equally common non-associated chains. In vitro testing confirmed three CMV-associated chains as specific for CMV antigens. With DRB1 most and HLA-C fewest, TCR association rates differed between HLA loci in a later analysis.

The germline V gene encodes CDR1 WNHNN and CDR2 SYGVQD (reference sequence). There are 12 residues in the CDR3. The ends were cut back, 7 bases at V and 3 bases at J, with 10 bases in the middle. The sequencing input was PBMCs. The rearrangement joins TRBV10-1 to TRBJ2-7, with no clear D. The TCR sequence derives from a female donor in good health and CMV-seropositive. The DNA for the CDR3 is TGCGCCAGCAAGTGGCGAGGCTACGAGCAGTACTTC. Translated, it gives CASKWRGYEQYF.